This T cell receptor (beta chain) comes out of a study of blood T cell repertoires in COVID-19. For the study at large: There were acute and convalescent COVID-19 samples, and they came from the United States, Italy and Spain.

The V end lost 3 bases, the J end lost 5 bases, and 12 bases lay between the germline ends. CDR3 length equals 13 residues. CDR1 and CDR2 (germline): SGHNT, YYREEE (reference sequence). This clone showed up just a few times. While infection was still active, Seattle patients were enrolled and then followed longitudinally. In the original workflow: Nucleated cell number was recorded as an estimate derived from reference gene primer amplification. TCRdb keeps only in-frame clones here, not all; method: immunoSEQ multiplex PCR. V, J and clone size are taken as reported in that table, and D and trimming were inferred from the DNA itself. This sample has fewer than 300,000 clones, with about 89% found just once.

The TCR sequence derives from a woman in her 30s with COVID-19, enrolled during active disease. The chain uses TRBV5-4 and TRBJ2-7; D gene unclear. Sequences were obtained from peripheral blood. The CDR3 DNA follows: TGTGCCAGCAGCTCAAATCTCAGGAACGAGCAGTACTTC. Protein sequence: CASSSNLRNEQYF.